The rows below give T cell receptor beta chains drawn from one sample of a study of OX40 agonist ivuxolimab in advanced cancers. Using immunoSEQ multiplex PCR, the repertoire was profiled, and TCRdb retains in-frame clones only, with some absent. Found here are about 45,000 clones, about four fifths of them singletons; the top ten hold over 14%. This sample comprised CD4+ or CD8+ T cells sorted from blood, obtained in a trial of the OX40 agonist ivuxolimab. These receptors originate from an adult with an advanced solid tumor such as melanoma, head and neck, liver or kidney cancer. Both conserved end residues are part of each CDR3. D genes are given only for firm matches. Clone size appears in some rows only: once, few, many, or a class for an expanded clone.

abundance: NA; v_gene: TRBV11-3; j_gene: TRBJ2-3; d_gene: TRBD2; CDR3aa: CASSLNPAGAALIITDTQYF; CDR3nt: TGTGCCAGCAGCTTAAATCCAGCGGGGGCCGCCTTGATTATCACAGATACGCAGTATTTT
abundance: once; v_gene: TRBV10-1; j_gene: TRBJ2-3; d_gene: TRBD2; CDR3aa: CASSESAGGSPDTQYF; CDR3nt: TGCGCCAGCAGTGAGTCGGCGGGAGGGAGCCCAGATACGCAGTATTTT
abundance: once; v_gene: TRBV13; j_gene: TRBJ2-2; d_gene: TRBD1; CDR3aa: CASSLASRGPVGELFF; CDR3nt: TGTGCCAGCAGCTTAGCTAGCAGGGGGCCGGTCGGGGAGCTGTTTTTT
abundance: NA; v_gene: TRBV11-2; j_gene: TRBJ2-7; d_gene: NA; CDR3aa: CASSLASASYEQYF; CDR3nt: TGTGCCAGCAGCTTAGCCTCAGCCTCCTACGAGCAGTACTTC
abundance: NA; v_gene: TRBV29-1; j_gene: TRBJ2-4; d_gene: TRBD1; CDR3aa: CSVDREPKNIQYF; CDR3nt: TGCAGCGTGGACAGGGAGCCCAAAAACATTCAGTACTTC
abundance: once; v_gene: TRBV30; j_gene: TRBJ2-7; d_gene: TRBD1; CDR3aa: CAWSVGTGGAYEQYF; CDR3nt: TGTGCCTGGAGTGTCGGGACAGGGGGCGCGTACGAGCAGTACTTC
abundance: NA; v_gene: TRBV28; j_gene: TRBJ2-7; d_gene: NA; CDR3aa: CASTFPPQGLNEQYF; CDR3nt: TGTGCCAGCACCTTCCCTCCCCAGGGCCTTAACGAGCAGTACTTC
abundance: few; v_gene: TRBV30; j_gene: TRBJ1-1; d_gene: NA; CDR3aa: CAWSGVYTEAFF; CDR3nt: TGTGCCTGGAGTGGTGTTTACACTGAAGCTTTCTTT
abundance: NA; v_gene: TRBV5-4; j_gene: TRBJ2-6; d_gene: NA; CDR3aa: CASSYLAGSSSGANVLTF; CDR3nt: TGTGCCAGCAGTTATCTAGCCGGGAGCTCCTCTGGGGCCAACGTCCTGACTTTC
abundance: NA; v_gene: TRBV4-1; j_gene: TRBJ1-2; d_gene: NA; CDR3aa: CASSQVIGGEGYTF; CDR3nt: TGCGCCAGCAGCCAAGTTATAGGGGGAGAAGGCTACACCTTC
abundance: NA; v_gene: TRBV7-9; j_gene: TRBJ2-3; d_gene: NA; CDR3aa: CASSEGDTQYF; CDR3nt: TGTGCCAGCAGCGAGGGGGATACGCAGTATTTT
abundance: NA; v_gene: TRBV19; j_gene: TRBJ2-1; d_gene: TRBD2; CDR3aa: CASSIHLAGGPYNEQFF; CDR3nt: TGTGCCAGTAGTATCCATTTGGCGGGAGGGCCCTACAATGAGCAGTTCTTC
abundance: few; v_gene: TRBV28; j_gene: TRBJ1-5; d_gene: NA; CDR3aa: CASSLWGGLSTNQPQHF; CDR3nt: TGTGCCAGCAGTTTATGGGGGGGGCTGTCGACAAATCAGCCCCAGCATTTT
abundance: NA; v_gene: TRBV5-4; j_gene: TRBJ2-2; d_gene: NA; CDR3aa: CASSLEGRQNTGELFF; CDR3nt: TGTGCCAGCAGCTTGGAGGGACGGCAGAACACCGGGGAGCTGTTTTTT
abundance: once; v_gene: TRBV19; j_gene: TRBJ1-1; d_gene: NA; CDR3aa: CATRWENTEAFF; CDR3nt: TGTGCCACCCGGTGGGAGAACACTGAAGCTTTCTTT
abundance: NA; v_gene: TRBV6-1; j_gene: TRBJ1-1; d_gene: NA; CDR3aa: CASSGFLGAYLNTEAFF; CDR3nt: TGTGCCAGCAGTGGCTTTCTAGGGGCGTACCTGAACACTGAAGCTTTCTTT
abundance: NA; v_gene: TRBV15; j_gene: TRBJ1-2; d_gene: NA; CDR3aa: CATSRQAPNYGYTF; CDR3nt: TGTGCCACCAGCAGACAGGCACCTAACTATGGCTACACCTTC
abundance: NA; v_gene: TRBV10-3; j_gene: TRBJ1-1; d_gene: NA; CDR3aa: CAIRTGLNEAFF; CDR3nt: TGTGCCATCAGGACGGGGTTGAATGAAGCTTTCTTT
abundance: NA; v_gene: TRBV6-1; j_gene: TRBJ2-7; d_gene: NA; CDR3aa: CASSGSLAFLYEQYF; CDR3nt: TGTGCCAGCAGTGGTTCCCTAGCATTCCTCTACGAGCAGTACTTC
abundance: NA; v_gene: TRBV15; j_gene: TRBJ1-2; d_gene: TRBD1; CDR3aa: CATRGTDGYTF; CDR3nt: TGTGCCACCAGGGGGACAGATGGCTACACCTTC
abundance: NA; v_gene: TRBV7-8; j_gene: TRBJ2-7; d_gene: NA; CDR3aa: CASSPSGTSYEQYF; CDR3nt: TGTGCCAGCAGCCCCTCCGGGACCTCATACGAGCAGTACTTC
abundance: NA; v_gene: TRBV7-3; j_gene: TRBJ2-1; d_gene: TRBD2; CDR3aa: CASSLGFGGGYNEQFF; CDR3nt: TGTGCCAGCAGCTTAGGGTTCGGCGGGGGGTACAATGAGCAGTTCTTC
abundance: NA; v_gene: TRBV29-1; j_gene: TRBJ2-2; d_gene: NA; CDR3aa: CSVVDTGELFF; CDR3nt: TGCAGCGTTGTAGACACCGGGGAGCTGTTTTTT
abundance: few; v_gene: TRBV7-9; j_gene: TRBJ2-6; d_gene: NA; CDR3aa: CASSLGYGTGANVLTF; CDR3nt: TGTGCCAGCAGCTTAGGCTACGGAACTGGGGCCAACGTCCTGACTTTC
abundance: NA; v_gene: TRBV28; j_gene: TRBJ2-5; d_gene: TRBD2; CDR3aa: CASSSTTTGWGGETQYF; CDR3nt: TGTGCCAGCAGTTCTACGACCACAGGCTGGGGGGGAGAGACCCAGTACTTC
abundance: NA; v_gene: TRBV28; j_gene: TRBJ2-5; d_gene: NA; CDR3aa: CASSSTRIGQETQYF; CDR3nt: TGTGCCAGCAGTTCGACTAGGATTGGACAAGAGACCCAGTACTTC
abundance: NA; v_gene: TRBV5-6; j_gene: TRBJ1-2; d_gene: NA; CDR3aa: CASSLWGDYGYTF; CDR3nt: TGTGCCAGCAGCTTGTGGGGGGACTATGGCTACACCTTC
abundance: NA; v_gene: TRBV4-1; j_gene: TRBJ2-3; d_gene: NA; CDR3aa: CASSQDGPSTDTQYF; CDR3nt: TGCGCCAGCAGCCAAGACGGACCTAGCACAGATACGCAGTATTTT
abundance: NA; v_gene: TRBV4-1; j_gene: TRBJ2-1; d_gene: TRBD2; CDR3aa: CASRSGSSYNEQFF; CDR3nt: TGCGCCAGCAGAAGCGGGAGCTCCTACAATGAGCAGTTCTTC
abundance: NA; v_gene: TRBV9; j_gene: TRBJ1-3; d_gene: NA; CDR3aa: CASSVSGLSGNTIYF; CDR3nt: TGTGCCAGCAGCGTATCGGGGCTATCTGGAAACACCATATATTTT
abundance: NA; v_gene: TRBV28; j_gene: TRBJ2-7; d_gene: NA; CDR3aa: CASSLGSQLSYEQYF; CDR3nt: TGTGCCAGCAGTTTGGGCAGCCAACTTTCCTACGAGCAGTACTTC
abundance: NA; v_gene: TRBV10-3; j_gene: TRBJ2-3; d_gene: NA; CDR3aa: CAISEYDVSTDTQYF; CDR3nt: TGTGCCATCAGTGAGTATGATGTTAGCACAGATACGCAGTATTTT
abundance: NA; v_gene: TRBV7-8; j_gene: TRBJ2-1; d_gene: NA; CDR3aa: CASSITATQGSYNEQFF; CDR3nt: TGTGCCAGCAGCATTACAGCCACCCAAGGGTCCTACAATGAGCAGTTCTTC
abundance: NA; v_gene: TRBV7-9; j_gene: TRBJ1-2; d_gene: NA; CDR3aa: CASSYGTSYGYTF; CDR3nt: TGTGCCAGCAGCTACGGGACATCGTATGGCTACACCTTC
abundance: medium-sized; v_gene: TRBV30; j_gene: TRBJ1-6; d_gene: NA; CDR3aa: CAWSMDSNSPLHF; CDR3nt: TGTGCCTGGAGCATGGACAGTAATTCACCCCTCCACTTT
abundance: NA; v_gene: TRBV19; j_gene: TRBJ1-1; d_gene: NA; CDR3aa: CASSFLDRSTEAFF; CDR3nt: TGTGCCAGTAGTTTCCTGGACCGGAGCACTGAAGCTTTCTTT
abundance: medium-sized; v_gene: TRBV21-1; j_gene: TRBJ2-7; d_gene: NA; CDR3aa: CASSKRWVYEQYF; CDR3nt: TGTGCCAGCAGCAAAAGATGGGTTTACGAGCAGTACTTC
abundance: NA; v_gene: TRBV27; j_gene: TRBJ2-7; d_gene: TRBD1; CDR3aa: CASRPGQGIGEQYF; CDR3nt: TGTGCCAGCAGACCGGGACAGGGGATAGGGGAGCAGTACTTC
abundance: NA; v_gene: TRBV25-1; j_gene: TRBJ2-1; d_gene: TRBD1; CDR3aa: CASSEWGDRAYNEQFF; CDR3nt: TGTGCCAGCAGTGAATGGGGGGACAGGGCGTACAATGAGCAGTTCTTC
abundance: NA; v_gene: TRBV6-5; j_gene: TRBJ2-1; d_gene: NA; CDR3aa: CASRPLVPPHNEQFF; CDR3nt: TGTGCCAGCAGGCCCCTAGTCCCGCCCCACAATGAGCAGTTCTTC
abundance: once; v_gene: TRBV6-6; j_gene: TRBJ2-7; d_gene: NA; CDR3aa: CASSYDRVGEQYF; CDR3nt: TGTGCCAGCAGTTACGATAGGGTAGGCGAGCAGTACTTC
abundance: NA; v_gene: TRBV7-6; j_gene: TRBJ2-2; d_gene: TRBD1; CDR3aa: CASSETGSGELFF; CDR3nt: TGTGCCAGCAGCGAGACAGGGTCCGGGGAGCTGTTTTTT
abundance: NA; v_gene: TRBV9; j_gene: TRBJ2-1; d_gene: TRBD2; CDR3aa: CASSGSGTSGSHEQFF; CDR3nt: TGTGCCAGCAGCGGATCCGGGACTAGCGGGAGCCATGAGCAGTTCTTC
abundance: NA; v_gene: TRBV6-1; j_gene: TRBJ2-7; d_gene: TRBD1; CDR3aa: CASSEGRGPSYEQYF; CDR3nt: TGTGCCAGCAGTGAAGGCAGGGGGCCTTCCTACGAGCAGTACTTC
abundance: NA; v_gene: TRBV5-8; j_gene: TRBJ1-3; d_gene: NA; CDR3aa: CASSLAGDSGNTIYF; CDR3nt: TGTGCCAGCAGCTTGGCCGGGGACTCTGGAAACACCATATATTTT
abundance: NA; v_gene: TRBV19; j_gene: TRBJ1-2; d_gene: TRBD1; CDR3aa: CASSTGQGVNYGYTF; CDR3nt: TGTGCCAGTAGTACAGGACAGGGTGTTAACTATGGCTACACCTTC
abundance: NA; v_gene: TRBV11-3; j_gene: TRBJ2-2; d_gene: NA; CDR3aa: CASSLDYSSPTGELFF; CDR3nt: TGTGCCAGCAGCTTAGATTATAGCAGTCCCACCGGGGAGCTGTTTTTT
abundance: NA; v_gene: TRBV15; j_gene: TRBJ2-2; d_gene: NA; CDR3aa: CATSRDRDAGELFF; CDR3nt: TGTGCCACCAGCAGAGACAGGGATGCCGGGGAGCTGTTTTTT
abundance: once; v_gene: TRBV13; j_gene: TRBJ2-5; d_gene: NA; CDR3aa: CASSFGGHEGAQETQYF; CDR3nt: TGTGCCAGCAGCTTCGGAGGGCACGAGGGAGCCCAAGAGACCCAGTACTTC
abundance: NA; v_gene: TRBV27; j_gene: TRBJ2-7; d_gene: TRBD1; CDR3aa: CASSPGTGVEQYF; CDR3nt: TGTGCCAGCAGTCCCGGGACAGGGGTCGAGCAGTACTTC
abundance: NA; v_gene: TRBV15; j_gene: TRBJ2-7; d_gene: NA; CDR3aa: CATSRERQGSYEQYF; CDR3nt: TGTGCCACCAGCAGAGAGAGGCAGGGGAGCTACGAGCAGTACTTC
abundance: once; v_gene: TRBV27; j_gene: TRBJ2-1; d_gene: NA; CDR3aa: CASSLLGAFNDEQFF; CDR3nt: TGTGCCAGCAGTTTGTTGGGGGCCTTTAACGATGAGCAGTTCTTC
abundance: NA; v_gene: TRBV19; j_gene: TRBJ2-4; d_gene: NA; CDR3aa: CASSIGEVLAKNIQYF; CDR3nt: TGTGCCAGTAGTATCGGTGAGGTGCTAGCCAAAAACATTCAGTACTTC
abundance: NA; v_gene: TRBV11-3; j_gene: TRBJ2-5; d_gene: NA; CDR3aa: CASSLGAQLQETQYF; CDR3nt: TGTGCCAGCAGCTTAGGGGCCCAACTCCAAGAGACCCAGTACTTC
abundance: NA; v_gene: TRBV11-2; j_gene: TRBJ1-2; d_gene: NA; CDR3aa: CASSLYPDSANYGYTF; CDR3nt: TGTGCCAGCAGCTTATACCCAGACTCGGCGAACTATGGCTACACCTTC
abundance: NA; v_gene: TRBV29-1; j_gene: TRBJ2-1; d_gene: TRBD2; CDR3aa: CSVTGTRFYNEQFF; CDR3nt: TGCAGCGTGACCGGGACTAGGTTCTACAATGAGCAGTTCTTC
abundance: NA; v_gene: TRBV4-2; j_gene: TRBJ2-2; d_gene: NA; CDR3aa: CASSLKLGNTGELFF; CDR3nt: TGTGCCAGCAGCCTAAAGCTGGGTAACACCGGGGAGCTGTTTTTT